This is a list of T cell receptor beta chains from one sample in a study of blood T cell repertoires in COVID-19. Produced via immunoSEQ multiplex PCR; TCRdb's table is partial and in-frame only. The table has 70,000 to 90,000 clones, roughly 91% seen once. Sequenced material: PBMCs or T cells enriched from blood (not recorded which). These receptors were taken from a woman in her forties or fifties with acute COVID-19. The CDR3 runs from the conserved cysteine through the conserved F or W. Fields, in order: D gene, V gene, J gene, clone size, CDR3 DNA, CDR3 protein. The D gene is left open where the match is weak. The size field is filled for only some rows; it gives once, few, many or a size class.

d_call: .
v_call: TRBV7-9
j_call: TRBJ1-6
clone_size: .
cdr3_nt: TGTGCCAGCAGCTTAAGTGGAGGGACGTATAATTCACCCCTCCACTTT
cdr3_aa: CASSLSGGTYNSPLHF

d_call: TRBD2
v_call: TRBV7-3
j_call: TRBJ2-1
clone_size: .
cdr3_nt: TGTGCCAGCAGCCCCGGGGTAGCGGGATATGAGCAGTTCTTC
cdr3_aa: CASSPGVAGYEQFF

d_call: TRBD2
v_call: TRBV14
j_call: TRBJ2-7
clone_size: .
cdr3_nt: TGTGCCAGCAGCCCGGGACTAGCTAGTTGGTACGAGCAGTACTTC
cdr3_aa: CASSPGLASWYEQYF

d_call: TRBD2
v_call: TRBV9
j_call: TRBJ2-7
clone_size: .
cdr3_nt: TGTGCCAGCAGCGAGGGGGGTCTAGCGGGGCCCTACGAGCAGTACTTC
cdr3_aa: CASSEGGLAGPYEQYF

d_call: .
v_call: TRBV4-1
j_call: TRBJ1-5
clone_size: .
cdr3_nt: TGCGCCAGCAGCCAAGCGGGGAGGCCAATCAATAGCAATCAGCCCCAGCATTTT
cdr3_aa: CASSQAGRPINSNQPQHF

d_call: .
v_call: TRBV10-3
j_call: TRBJ1-1
clone_size: once
cdr3_nt: TGTGCCATCAGTGGCGGGGAGAACACTGAAGCTTTCTTT
cdr3_aa: CAISGGENTEAFF

d_call: TRBD2
v_call: TRBV28
j_call: TRBJ2-3
clone_size: .
cdr3_nt: TGTGCCAGCAGTCACAGAACTAGCGGGAGGACCTTCTCTCGAACGCAGTATTTT
cdr3_aa: CASSHRTSGRTFSRTQYF

d_call: .
v_call: TRBV5-1
j_call: TRBJ1-1
clone_size: few
cdr3_nt: TGCGCCAGCAGCCCCCAGTCGTTTATGAACACTGAAGCTTTCTTT
cdr3_aa: CASSPQSFMNTEAFF

d_call: TRBD2
v_call: TRBV10-1
j_call: TRBJ2-7
clone_size: .
cdr3_nt: TGCGCCAGCAGTGATAGCGGGAGATACGAGCAGTACTTC
cdr3_aa: CASSDSGRYEQYF

d_call: .
v_call: TRBV21-1
j_call: TRBJ2-1
clone_size: .
cdr3_nt: TGTGCCAGCAGCAATGGGGAGCTAGCGGGAGGAAAATCCTACAATGAGCAGTTCTTC
cdr3_aa: CASSNGELAGGKSYNEQFF

d_call: TRBD1
v_call: TRBV5-4
j_call: TRBJ1-1
clone_size: .
cdr3_nt: TGTGCCAGCAGCCCCGTGAGCGCAGGGGGTCCTACCTTCTTT
cdr3_aa: CASSPVSAGGPTFF

d_call: .
v_call: TRBV9
j_call: TRBJ1-2
clone_size: .
cdr3_nt: TGTGCCAGCAGCGTAACCGGGGTTAACTATGGCTACACCTTC
cdr3_aa: CASSVTGVNYGYTF

d_call: TRBD1
v_call: TRBV7-3
j_call: TRBJ2-2
clone_size: few
cdr3_nt: TGTGCCAGCAGCCCTAGAGGGACAGGGGGCGGCACCGGGGAGCTGTTTTTT
cdr3_aa: CASSPRGTGGGTGELFF

d_call: .
v_call: TRBV9
j_call: TRBJ1-2
clone_size: few
cdr3_nt: TGTGCCAGCAGCCATACAGGTTGGGGCTACACCTTC
cdr3_aa: CASSHTGWGYTF

d_call: TRBD1
v_call: TRBV19
j_call: TRBJ2-7
clone_size: .
cdr3_nt: TGTGCCAGTAGTATGGGACAGAGTTTCTCCTACGAGCAGTACTTC
cdr3_aa: CASSMGQSFSYEQYF

d_call: .
v_call: TRBV6-5
j_call: TRBJ2-7
clone_size: .
cdr3_nt: TGTGCCAGCTTCAGGGAGCCGGGGGACGAGCAGTACTTC
cdr3_aa: CASFREPGDEQYF

d_call: .
v_call: TRBV6-5
j_call: TRBJ2-6
clone_size: .
cdr3_nt: TGTGCCAGCCGCCTCACGGTTGGGGCCAACGTCCTGACTTTC
cdr3_aa: CASRLTVGANVLTF

d_call: TRBD2
v_call: TRBV19
j_call: TRBJ2-1
clone_size: .
cdr3_nt: TGTGCCAGTAGTACCCTGGGTAGCGGGAGATCAGGCGGTGAGCAGTTCTTC
cdr3_aa: CASSTLGSGRSGGEQFF

d_call: .
v_call: TRBV27
j_call: TRBJ1-2
clone_size: .
cdr3_nt: TGTGCCAGCAGTTGGGGGGGCACCTATGGCTACACCTTC
cdr3_aa: CASSWGGTYGYTF

d_call: .
v_call: TRBV5-1
j_call: TRBJ2-2
clone_size: .
cdr3_nt: TGCGCCAGCAGCCAACACGACAGACTCCTGAACACCGGGGAGCTGTTTTTT
cdr3_aa: CASSQHDRLLNTGELFF

d_call: TRBD1
v_call: TRBV10-3
j_call: TRBJ1-2
clone_size: .
cdr3_nt: TGTGCCATCAGTGAGGGACAGGTCTATGGCTACACCTTC
cdr3_aa: CAISEGQVYGYTF

d_call: .
v_call: TRBV25-1
j_call: TRBJ2-7
clone_size: few
cdr3_nt: TGTGCCAGCAGTGAATTTGGAGGGGACGAGCAGTACTTC
cdr3_aa: CASSEFGGDEQYF

d_call: .
v_call: TRBV5-1
j_call: TRBJ2-1
clone_size: .
cdr3_nt: TGCGCCAGCAGCGTACAGGGCTCCTACAATGAGCAGTTCTTC
cdr3_aa: CASSVQGSYNEQFF

d_call: TRBD1
v_call: TRBV18
j_call: TRBJ1-1
clone_size: .
cdr3_nt: TGTGCCAGCTCACCACCGGCAGGGGGAATTGAAGCTTTCTTT
cdr3_aa: CASSPPAGGIEAFF

d_call: .
v_call: TRBV3-1/TRBV3-2
j_call: TRBJ2-2
clone_size: once
cdr3_nt: TGTGCCAGCCCCGGTTCCGGACACCCGAACACCGGGGAGCTGTTTTTT
cdr3_aa: CASPGSGHPNTGELFF

d_call: .
v_call: TRBV5-1
j_call: TRBJ1-1
clone_size: .
cdr3_nt: TGCGCCAGCAGCGGAGGGGACGGGACGATGGCTTTCTTT
cdr3_aa: CASSGGDGTMAFF

d_call: TRBD1
v_call: TRBV7-8
j_call: TRBJ1-5
clone_size: .
cdr3_nt: TGTGCCAGCAGCCCAGGACAGGTCAATCAGCCCCAGCATTTT
cdr3_aa: CASSPGQVNQPQHF

d_call: TRBD1
v_call: TRBV7-6
j_call: TRBJ2-5
clone_size: .
cdr3_nt: TGTGCCAGCAGAGGGACAGGGCCAGAGACCCAGTACTTC
cdr3_aa: CASRGTGPETQYF

d_call: .
v_call: TRBV3-1/TRBV3-2
j_call: TRBJ2-1
clone_size: .
cdr3_nt: TGTGCCAGCAGCCCGGCTAGCTCCTACAATGAGCAGTTCTTC
cdr3_aa: CASSPASSYNEQFF

d_call: .
v_call: TRBV19
j_call: TRBJ1-5
clone_size: once
cdr3_nt: TGTGCCAGTACCAGCCCGAACAGGGCTTGGGGGAAGCCCCAGCATTTT
cdr3_aa: CASTSPNRAWGKPQHF

d_call: TRBD2
v_call: TRBV2
j_call: TRBJ2-1
clone_size: .
cdr3_nt: TGTGCCAGCAGGATCCTAGCGGCTAGCTCCTACAATGAGCAGTTCTTC
cdr3_aa: CASRILAASSYNEQFF

d_call: .
v_call: TRBV4-2
j_call: TRBJ1-5
clone_size: few
cdr3_nt: TGTGCCAGCAGCCCCAGACGCGGGCTTGGGCAGCCCCAGCATTTT
cdr3_aa: CASSPRRGLGQPQHF

d_call: TRBD2
v_call: TRBV6-1
j_call: TRBJ2-5
clone_size: .
cdr3_nt: TGTGCCAGCAGTGAAGTACCCGGGGAGGGAGAGACCCAGTACTTC
cdr3_aa: CASSEVPGEGETQYF

d_call: .
v_call: TRBV11-3
j_call: TRBJ2-3
clone_size: .
cdr3_nt: TGTGCCAGCAGCTTAGGGACCGGGAGTTCGCCCGGAACAGATACGCAGTATTTT
cdr3_aa: CASSLGTGSSPGTDTQYF

d_call: .
v_call: TRBV19
j_call: TRBJ2-2
clone_size: .
cdr3_nt: TGTGCCAGTAGTCGACTGCCGAACACCGGGGAGCTGTTTTTT
cdr3_aa: CASSRLPNTGELFF

d_call: TRBD2
v_call: TRBV29-1
j_call: TRBJ2-3
clone_size: .
cdr3_nt: TGCAGCGTAGCAACTAGCGGGAGTTTGGGAGATACGCAGTATTTT
cdr3_aa: CSVATSGSLGDTQYF

d_call: .
v_call: TRBV5-5
j_call: TRBJ2-2
clone_size: .
cdr3_nt: TGTGCCAGCAGCTGGAGCGAATTTCAGAACACCGGGGAGCTGTTTTTT
cdr3_aa: CASSWSEFQNTGELFF

d_call: .
v_call: TRBV29-1
j_call: TRBJ1-1
clone_size: once
cdr3_nt: TGCAGCGTTGTGTACGGGAAGGAAGCTTTCTTT
cdr3_aa: CSVVYGKEAFF

d_call: .
v_call: TRBV28
j_call: TRBJ1-5
clone_size: .
cdr3_nt: TGTGCCAGCATCCTGAACAGGGCTAGAAGCAATCAGCCCCAGCATTTT
cdr3_aa: CASILNRARSNQPQHF

d_call: .
v_call: TRBV7-9
j_call: TRBJ2-1
clone_size: .
cdr3_nt: TGTGCCAGCAGCCCCCGGACTAACTACAATGAGCAGTTCTTC
cdr3_aa: CASSPRTNYNEQFF

d_call: TRBD1
v_call: TRBV7-2
j_call: TRBJ1-5
clone_size: .
cdr3_nt: TGTGCCAGCAGCTTAGAGACAGGGGTCAATCAGCCCCAGCATTTT
cdr3_aa: CASSLETGVNQPQHF

d_call: TRBD2
v_call: TRBV3-1/TRBV3-2
j_call: TRBJ2-2
clone_size: .
cdr3_nt: TGTGCCAGCAGCCAAGATCATTTTCTCGGACTAGCGGGGGAGAACACCGGGGAGCTGTTTTTT
cdr3_aa: CASSQDHFLGLAGENTGELFF

d_call: TRBD2
v_call: TRBV6-1
j_call: TRBJ2-3
clone_size: .
cdr3_nt: TGTGCCAGCAGTGACCGAACTAGCGGCCCTAGCACAGATACGCAGTATTTT
cdr3_aa: CASSDRTSGPSTDTQYF

d_call: TRBD2
v_call: TRBV30
j_call: TRBJ2-5
clone_size: .
cdr3_nt: TGTGCCTGGAGTGTATTGCGGGAGGGGCAGACCCAGTACTTC
cdr3_aa: CAWSVLREGQTQYF

d_call: TRBD2
v_call: TRBV4-2
j_call: TRBJ2-1
clone_size: .
cdr3_nt: TGTGCCAGCAGCCAGAGCGGGATAAGAGACAATGAGCAGTTCTTC
cdr3_aa: CASSQSGIRDNEQFF

d_call: TRBD1
v_call: TRBV18
j_call: TRBJ2-7
clone_size: .
cdr3_nt: TGTGCCAGCTCACCAAGGGACAGGGGGACCCCCTACGAGCAGTACTTC
cdr3_aa: CASSPRDRGTPYEQYF

d_call: .
v_call: TRBV29-1
j_call: TRBJ1-1
clone_size: .
cdr3_nt: TGCAGCGTTGGTGAGGGCCGGAGCAGAGAAGCTTTCTTT
cdr3_aa: CSVGEGRSREAFF